The following is a TCR beta chain sequence with its context. Treatment denoted: over 15 received Ad26.COV2.S at low or high dose, single or two shots; about 5 received placebo; per-sample allocation not given. Samples were taken on day 63 after the first vaccine or placebo injection. This sample is drawn from a study of Ad26.COV2.S vaccination and SARS-CoV-2 variants. The data were produced by immunoSEQ multiplex PCR, yet TCRdb's version contains in-frame clones alone and is incomplete. Here the sample spans approximately 480,000 clones, 70% to 90% being singletons. Looked up from germline, CDR1 is SGHRS and CDR2 is YFSETQ. CDR3 length: 15 residues. V lost 0 bases to trimming and J lost 6 bases, with 13 bases between them.

The gene calls are TRBV5-1 and TRBJ2-1, with D tentatively TRBD2 (6 bases). The material was peripheral blood, obtained in a trial of Ad26.COV2.S vaccine versus placebo. The sequence was obtained from a person between 18 and 65 years old who received the Ad26.COV2.S COVID-19 vaccine or a placebo. The CDR3 DNA follows: TGCGCCAGCAGCTTGGAGGTGGGGGGAAGCAATGAGCAGTTCTTC. Its protein is CASSLEVGGSNEQFF.